Listed here is a single T cell receptor beta chain. Assay: immunoSEQ multiplex PCR; the TCRdb copy retains only in-frame clones and omits some. The sample shows approximately 270,000 clones, nearly 90% of them seen only once. J lost 8 bases, V lost 0 bases, and 8 bases had no gene match. This CDR3 contains 15 residues. Looked up from germline, CDR1 is SGHRS and CDR2 is YFSETQ. The sample comes from a study of blood T cell repertoires in COVID-19. For the study at large: The origin of the acute and convalescent COVID-19 samples was the United States, Italy and Spain.

Sequenced material: peripheral blood. The source is a man between 18 and 35 years old with active or convalescent COVID-19. The V and J genes are TRBV5-1 and TRBJ1-2; the match to TRBD1 covers 9 bases. In DNA form, the CDR3 reads TGCGCCAGCAGCTTGGCCACGGGACAGGGATACGGCTACACCTTC. This encodes CASSLATGQGYGYTF.